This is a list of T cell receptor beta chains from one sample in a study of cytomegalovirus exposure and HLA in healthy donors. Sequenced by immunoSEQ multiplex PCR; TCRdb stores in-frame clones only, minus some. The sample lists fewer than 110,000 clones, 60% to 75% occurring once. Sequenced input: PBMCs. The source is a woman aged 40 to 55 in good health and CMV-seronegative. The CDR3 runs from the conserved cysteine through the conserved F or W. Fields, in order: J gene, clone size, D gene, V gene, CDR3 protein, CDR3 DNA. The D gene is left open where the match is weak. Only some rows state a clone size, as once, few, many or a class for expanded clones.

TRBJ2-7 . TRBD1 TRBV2 CASSTGGYEQYF TGTGCCAGCAGTACAGGGGGCTACGAGCAGTACTTC
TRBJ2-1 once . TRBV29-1 CSVENSRRFNEQFF TGCAGCGTTGAAAACAGCCGCCGATTTAATGAGCAGTTCTTC
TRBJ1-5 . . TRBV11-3 CASSLGETGPRNQPQHF TGTGCCAGCAGCTTAGGGGAGACAGGCCCGCGAAATCAGCCCCAGCATTTT
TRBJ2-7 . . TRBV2 CASSLDRSLSYEQYF TGTGCCAGCAGTCTTGACAGGAGCCTCTCCTACGAGCAGTACTTC
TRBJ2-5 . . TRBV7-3 CASSFSAGKETQYF TGTGCCAGCAGCTTCTCAGCGGGTAAAGAGACCCAGTACTTC
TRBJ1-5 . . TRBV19 CASSMGGAGQPQHF TGTGCCAGTAGTATGGGGGGGGCCGGGCAGCCCCAGCATTTT
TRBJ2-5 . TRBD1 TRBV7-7 CASSFRQGEETQYF TGTGCTAGCAGCTTCCGTCAGGGGGAAGAGACCCAGTACTTC
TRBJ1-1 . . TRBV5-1 CASSRVQGNTEAFF TGCGCCAGCAGCAGAGTACAGGGGAACACTGAAGCTTTCTTT
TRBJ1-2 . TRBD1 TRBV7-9 CASSPDRKGYTF TGTGCCAGCAGCCCGGACAGGAAGGGCTACACCTTC
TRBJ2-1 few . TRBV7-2 CASSLADFGEQFF TGTGCCAGCAGCTTAGCAGATTTCGGTGAGCAGTTCTTC
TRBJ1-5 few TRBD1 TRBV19 CASTPGGGRNQPQHF TGTGCCAGTACCCCAGGGGGAGGTCGCAATCAGCCCCAGCATTTT
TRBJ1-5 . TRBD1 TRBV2 CASSEALRQGGLQHF TGTGCCAGCAGTGAAGCGCTGAGACAGGGGGGACTCCAGCATTTT
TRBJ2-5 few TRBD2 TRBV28 CASRSSGQETQYF TGTGCCAGCAGATCTAGCGGCCAAGAGACCCAGTACTTC
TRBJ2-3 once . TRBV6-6 CASSSQGPDTQYF TGTGCCAGCAGTTCCCAGGGCCCAGATACGCAGTATTTT
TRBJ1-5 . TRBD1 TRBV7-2 CASSRTGEVSQPQHF TGTGCCAGCAGCAGGACAGGGGAGGTGAGTCAGCCCCAGCATTTT
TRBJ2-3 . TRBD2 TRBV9 CASSDRGLAPDTQYF TGTGCCAGCAGCGACCGAGGACTAGCACCAGATACGCAGTATTTT
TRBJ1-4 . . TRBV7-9 CASSRGDLTEKLFF TGTGCCAGCAGCCGCGGAGATTTAACGGAAAAACTGTTTTTT
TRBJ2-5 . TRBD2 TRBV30 CAWASGGSETQYF TGTGCCTGGGCTAGCGGGGGGAGTGAGACCCAGTACTTC
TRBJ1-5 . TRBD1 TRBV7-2 CASGLMGTGAPWQPQHF TGTGCCAGCGGCTTAATGGGGACAGGGGCGCCTTGGCAGCCCCAGCATTTT
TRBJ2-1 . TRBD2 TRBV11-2 CASRSLGLAGLRKQFF TGTGCCAGCAGATCGTTGGGACTAGCGGGACTTAGGAAGCAGTTCTTC